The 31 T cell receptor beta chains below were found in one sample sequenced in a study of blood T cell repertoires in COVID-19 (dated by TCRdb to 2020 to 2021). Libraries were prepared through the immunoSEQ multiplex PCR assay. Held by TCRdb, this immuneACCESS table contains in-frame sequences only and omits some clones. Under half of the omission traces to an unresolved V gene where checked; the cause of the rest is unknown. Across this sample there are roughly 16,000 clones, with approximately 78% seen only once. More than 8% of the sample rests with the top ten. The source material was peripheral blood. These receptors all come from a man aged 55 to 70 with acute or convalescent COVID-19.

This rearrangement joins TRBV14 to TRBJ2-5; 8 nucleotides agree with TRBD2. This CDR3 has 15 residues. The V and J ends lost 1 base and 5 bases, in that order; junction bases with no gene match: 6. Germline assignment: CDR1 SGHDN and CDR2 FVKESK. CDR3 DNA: TGTGCCAGCAGCCAAGGGGGGACTAGGGCGGAGACCCAGTACTTC. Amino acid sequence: CASSQGGTRAETQYF. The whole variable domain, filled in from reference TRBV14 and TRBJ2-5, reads EAGVTQFPSHSVIEKGQTVTLRCDPISGHDNLYWYRRVMGKEIKFLLHFVKESKQDESGMPNNRFLAERTGGTYSTLKVQPAELEDSGVYFCASSQGGTRAETQYFGPGTRLLVL.

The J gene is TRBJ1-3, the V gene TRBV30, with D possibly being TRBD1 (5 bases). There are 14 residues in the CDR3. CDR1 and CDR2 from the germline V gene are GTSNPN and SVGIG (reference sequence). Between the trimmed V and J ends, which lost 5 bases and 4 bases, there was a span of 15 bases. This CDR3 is CAWSKGAGGNTIYF. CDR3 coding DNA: TGTGCCTGGTCGAAAGGGGCTGGAGGAAACACCATATATTTT.

CDR3 nucleotides: TGTGCCAGCAGTGATTTCGGGAGGAAACTGTTTTTT. Protein product: CASSDFGRKLFF. The rearrangement uses TRBV2 and TRBJ1-4; no clear D gene. The CDR3 sequence is 12 residues long. V was shortened by 3 bases and J by 11 bases, with 10 bases between the two germline ends. Germline loops: CDR1 SNHLY, CDR2 FYNNEI.

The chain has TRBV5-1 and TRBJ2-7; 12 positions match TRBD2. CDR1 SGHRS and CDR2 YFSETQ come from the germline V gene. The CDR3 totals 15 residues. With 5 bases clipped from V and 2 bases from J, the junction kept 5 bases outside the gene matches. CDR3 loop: CASRLRTSGAYEQYF. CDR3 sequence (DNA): TGCGCCAGCAGATTACGGACTAGCGGGGCCTACGAGCAGTACTTC.

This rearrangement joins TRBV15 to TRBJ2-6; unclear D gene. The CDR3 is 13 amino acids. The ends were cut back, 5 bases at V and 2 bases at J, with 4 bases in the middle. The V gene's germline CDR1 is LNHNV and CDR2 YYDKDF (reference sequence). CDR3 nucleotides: TGTGCCACCAGCTCGGCTGGGGCCAACGTCCTGACTTTC. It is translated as CATSSAGANVLTF.

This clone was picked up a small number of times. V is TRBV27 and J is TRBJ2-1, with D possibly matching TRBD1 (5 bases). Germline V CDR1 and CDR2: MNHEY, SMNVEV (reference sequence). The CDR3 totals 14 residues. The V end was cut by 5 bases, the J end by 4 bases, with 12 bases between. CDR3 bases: TGTGCCAGCAGTCCGGATGCAGGGTACAATGAGCAGTTCTTC. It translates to CASSPDAGYNEQFF.

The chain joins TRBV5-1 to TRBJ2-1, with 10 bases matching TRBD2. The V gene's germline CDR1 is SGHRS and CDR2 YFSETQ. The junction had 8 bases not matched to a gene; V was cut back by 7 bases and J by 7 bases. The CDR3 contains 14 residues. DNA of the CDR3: TGCGCCAGCGAGAGCGGGGGGGCGGGAAATGAGCAGTTCTTC. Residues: CASESGGAGNEQFF.

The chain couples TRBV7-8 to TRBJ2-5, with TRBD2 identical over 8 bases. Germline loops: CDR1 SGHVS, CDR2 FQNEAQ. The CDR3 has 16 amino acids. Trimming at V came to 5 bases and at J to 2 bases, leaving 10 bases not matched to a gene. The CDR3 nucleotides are TGTGCCAGCAGCCAAATCGCGGGGGGTATTCAAGAGACCCAGTACTTC. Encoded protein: CASSQIAGGIQETQYF.

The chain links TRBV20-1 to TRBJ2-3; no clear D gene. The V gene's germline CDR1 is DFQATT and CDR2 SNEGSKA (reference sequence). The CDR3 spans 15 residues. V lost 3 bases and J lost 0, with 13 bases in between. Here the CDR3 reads CSASRSTHSTDTQYF. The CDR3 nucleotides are TGCAGTGCTAGTCGATCGACTCATAGCACAGATACGCAGTATTTT.

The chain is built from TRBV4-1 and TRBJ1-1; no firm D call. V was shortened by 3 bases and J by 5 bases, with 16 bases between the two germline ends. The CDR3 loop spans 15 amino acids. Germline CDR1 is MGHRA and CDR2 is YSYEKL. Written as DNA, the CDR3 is TGCGCCAGCAGCCAGGGTTATGGTGGGAGGACTGAAGCTTTCTTT. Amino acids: CASSQGYGGRTEAFF.

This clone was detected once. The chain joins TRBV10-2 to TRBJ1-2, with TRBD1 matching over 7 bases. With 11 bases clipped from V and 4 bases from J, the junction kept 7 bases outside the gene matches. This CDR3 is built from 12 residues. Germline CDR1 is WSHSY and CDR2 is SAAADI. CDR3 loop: CAARQGTYGYTF. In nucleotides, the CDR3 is TGCGCCGCTCGACAGGGTACCTATGGCTACACCTTC.

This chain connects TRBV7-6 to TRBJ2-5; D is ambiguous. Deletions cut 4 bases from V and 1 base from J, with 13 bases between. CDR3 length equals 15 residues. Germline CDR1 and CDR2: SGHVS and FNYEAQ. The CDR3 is CASSSAVRRQETQYF. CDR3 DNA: TGTGCCAGCAGCTCGGCGGTACGGCGCCAAGAGACCCAGTACTTC.

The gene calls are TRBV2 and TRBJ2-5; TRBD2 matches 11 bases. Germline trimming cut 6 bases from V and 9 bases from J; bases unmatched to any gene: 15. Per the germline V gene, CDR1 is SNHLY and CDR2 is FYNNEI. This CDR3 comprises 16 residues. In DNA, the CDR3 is TGTGCCAGCAGAACACAGGGAGGGACTAGCGGCTTGGCCCAGTACTTC. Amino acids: CASRTQGGTSGLAQYF.

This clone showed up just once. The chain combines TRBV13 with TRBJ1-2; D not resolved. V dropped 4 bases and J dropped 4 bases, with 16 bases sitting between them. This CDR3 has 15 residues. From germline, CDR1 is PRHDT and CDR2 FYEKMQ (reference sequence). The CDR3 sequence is CASSSVGRETYGYTF. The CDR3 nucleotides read TGTGCCAGCAGCTCTGTGGGTCGGGAAACCTATGGCTACACCTTC. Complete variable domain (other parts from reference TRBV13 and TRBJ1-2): AAGVIQSPRHLIKEKRETATLKCYPIPRHDTVYWYQQGPGQDPQFLISFYEKMQSDKGSIPDRFSAQQFSDYHSELNMSSLELGDSALYFCASSSVGRETYGYTFGSGTRLTVV.

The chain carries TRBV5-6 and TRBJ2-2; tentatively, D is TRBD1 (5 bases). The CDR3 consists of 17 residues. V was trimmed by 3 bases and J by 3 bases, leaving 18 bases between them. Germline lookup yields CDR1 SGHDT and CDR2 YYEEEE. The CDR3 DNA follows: TGTGCCAGCAGCTCGGGTGTTAGGGGCAGCGACACCGGGGAGCTGTTTTTT. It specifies CASSSGVRGSDTGELFF.

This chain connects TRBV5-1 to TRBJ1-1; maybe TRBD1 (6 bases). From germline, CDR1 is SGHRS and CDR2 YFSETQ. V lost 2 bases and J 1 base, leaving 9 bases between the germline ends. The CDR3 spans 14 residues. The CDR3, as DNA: TGCGCCAGCAGCTTTTTACAGGGGAACACTGAAGCTTTCTTT. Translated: CASSFLQGNTEAFF. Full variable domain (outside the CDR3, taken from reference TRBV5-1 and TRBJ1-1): KAGVTQTPRYLIKTRGQQVTLSCSPISGHRSVSWYQQTPGQGLQFLFEYFSETQRNKGNFPGRFSGRQFSNSRSEMNVSTLELGDSALYLCASSFLQGNTEAFFGQGTRLTVV.

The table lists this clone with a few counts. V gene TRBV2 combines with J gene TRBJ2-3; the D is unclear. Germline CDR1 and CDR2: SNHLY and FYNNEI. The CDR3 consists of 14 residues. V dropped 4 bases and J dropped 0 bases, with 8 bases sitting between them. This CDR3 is CASSATSSTDTQYF. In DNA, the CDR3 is TGTGCCAGCAGTGCCACTTCTAGCACAGATACGCAGTATTTT.

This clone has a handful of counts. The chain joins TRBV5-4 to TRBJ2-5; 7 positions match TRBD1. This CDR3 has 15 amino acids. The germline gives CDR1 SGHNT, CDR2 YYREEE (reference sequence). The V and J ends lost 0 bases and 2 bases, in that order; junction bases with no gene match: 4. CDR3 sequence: CASSLAWDRQETQYF. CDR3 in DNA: TGTGCCAGCAGCTTGGCGTGGGACAGACAAGAGACCCAGTACTTC.

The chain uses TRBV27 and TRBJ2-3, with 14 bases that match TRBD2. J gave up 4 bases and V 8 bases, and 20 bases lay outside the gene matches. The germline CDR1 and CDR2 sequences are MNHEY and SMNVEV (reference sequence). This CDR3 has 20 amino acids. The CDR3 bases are TGTGCCAGCCAACCTGTATTCGGACTAGCGGGGGGCCCGCTCCCAGATACGCAGTATTTT. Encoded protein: CASQPVFGLAGGPLPDTQYF.

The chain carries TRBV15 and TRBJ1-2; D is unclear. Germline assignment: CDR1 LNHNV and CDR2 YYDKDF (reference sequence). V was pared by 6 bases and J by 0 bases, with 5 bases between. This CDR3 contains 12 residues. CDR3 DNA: TGTGCCACCAGTCCCTCTAACTATGGCTACACCTTC. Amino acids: CATSPSNYGYTF.

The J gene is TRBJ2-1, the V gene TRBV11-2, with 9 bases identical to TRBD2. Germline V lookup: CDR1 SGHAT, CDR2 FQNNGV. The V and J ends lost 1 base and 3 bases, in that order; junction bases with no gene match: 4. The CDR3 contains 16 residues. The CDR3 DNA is TGTGCCAGCAGCTTAGCGACTAGCGGCGTCTACAATGAGCAGTTCTTC. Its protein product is CASSLATSGVYNEQFF.

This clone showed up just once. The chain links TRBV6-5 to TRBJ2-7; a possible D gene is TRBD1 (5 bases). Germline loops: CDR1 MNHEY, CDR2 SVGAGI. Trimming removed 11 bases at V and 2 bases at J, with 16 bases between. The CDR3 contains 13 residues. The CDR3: CALRVGPTYEQYF. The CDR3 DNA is TGTGCCCTACGGGTGGGGCCCACCTACGAGCAGTACTTC.

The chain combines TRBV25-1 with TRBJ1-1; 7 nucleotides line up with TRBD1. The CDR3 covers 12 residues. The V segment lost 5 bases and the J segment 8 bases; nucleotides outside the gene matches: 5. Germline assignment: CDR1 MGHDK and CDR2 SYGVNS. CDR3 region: CASSTGVSEAFF. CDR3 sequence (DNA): TGTGCCAGCAGTACAGGGGTGTCGGAAGCTTTCTTT.

CDR3 sequence reads: CASSQVIKRGGREDEQYF. CDR3 coding DNA: TGCGCCAGCAGCCAAGTCATTAAGCGGGGGGGGAGAGAGGACGAGCAGTACTTC. The gene calls are TRBV4-1 and TRBJ2-7; TRBD2 matches 10 bases. J lost 5 bases, V lost 1 base, and 14 bases had no gene match. The CDR3 consists of 18 residues. CDR1 MGHRA and CDR2 YSYEKL come from the germline V gene.

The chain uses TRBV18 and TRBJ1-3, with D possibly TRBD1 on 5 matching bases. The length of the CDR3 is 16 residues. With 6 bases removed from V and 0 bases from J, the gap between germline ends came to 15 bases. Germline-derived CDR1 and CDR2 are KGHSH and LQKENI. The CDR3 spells CASSEIQVFSGNTIYF. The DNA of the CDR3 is TGTGCCAGCTCGGAAATACAGGTGTTCTCTGGAAACACCATATATTTT.

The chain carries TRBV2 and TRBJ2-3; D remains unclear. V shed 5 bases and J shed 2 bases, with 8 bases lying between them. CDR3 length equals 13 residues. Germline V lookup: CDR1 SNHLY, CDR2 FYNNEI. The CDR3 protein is CASSPWATDTQYF. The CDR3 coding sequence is TGTGCCAGCAGTCCGTGGGCCACAGATACGCAGTATTTT.

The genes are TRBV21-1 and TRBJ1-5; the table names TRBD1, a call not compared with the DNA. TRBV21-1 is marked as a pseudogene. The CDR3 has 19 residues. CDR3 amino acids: CASSKALRTGTYSNQPQHF. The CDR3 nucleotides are TGTGCCAGCAGCAAAGCGCTAAGGACAGGGACATATAGCAATCAGCCCCAGCATTTT.

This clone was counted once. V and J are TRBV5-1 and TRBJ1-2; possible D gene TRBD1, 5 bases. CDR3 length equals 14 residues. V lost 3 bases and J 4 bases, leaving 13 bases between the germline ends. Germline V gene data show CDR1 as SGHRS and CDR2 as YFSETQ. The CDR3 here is CASSSNGGTYGYTF. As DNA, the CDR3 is TGCGCCAGCAGCTCAAACGGGGGGACCTATGGCTACACCTTC.

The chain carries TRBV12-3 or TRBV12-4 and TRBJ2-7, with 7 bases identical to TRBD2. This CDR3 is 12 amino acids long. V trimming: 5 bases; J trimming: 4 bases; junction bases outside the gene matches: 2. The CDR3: CASSPGRYEQYF. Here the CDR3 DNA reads TGTGCCAGCAGTCCCGGGAGGTACGAGCAGTACTTC.

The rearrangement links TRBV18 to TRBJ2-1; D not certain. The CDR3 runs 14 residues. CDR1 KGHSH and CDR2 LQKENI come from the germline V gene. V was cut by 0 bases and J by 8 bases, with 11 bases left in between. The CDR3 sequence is CASSPPVSIHEQFF. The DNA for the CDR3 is TGTGCCAGCTCACCACCGGTTAGCATACATGAGCAGTTCTTC.

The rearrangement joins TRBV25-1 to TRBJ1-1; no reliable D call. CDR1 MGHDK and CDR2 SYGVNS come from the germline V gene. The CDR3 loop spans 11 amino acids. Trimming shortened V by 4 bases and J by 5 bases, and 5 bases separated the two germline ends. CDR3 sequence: CASSGLTEAFF. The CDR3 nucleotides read TGTGCCAGCAGTGGACTTACTGAAGCTTTCTTT.